This TCR beta chain was documented in a study of CD8+ T cells in alopecia areata. In regard to this clone: No antigen is known for it.

Study-wide points: Throughout tofacitinib, many expanded lesional clones continued to persist in scalp and blood.

The CDR3 length is 19 residues. Germline CDR1 SGDLS, CDR2 YYNGEE. Trimming at V came to 3 bases and at J to 8 bases, leaving 25 bases not matched to a gene. The sample's treatment: oral pan-JAK inhibitor, 5-10 mg twice daily. Extracted RNA was reverse transcribed, and the resulting cDNA served as sequencing template. Only in-frame clones appear in the TCRdb table, and some are missing; sequencing was by immunoSEQ multiplex PCR. The repertoire consists of some 190,000 clones, with approximately 49% occurring once and the leading ten covering 10%. Sequences were derived from CD8+ T cells sorted from blood, sampled at week 52, from a patient treated with tofacitinib. The source is a human donor with alopecia areata. The J gene is TRBJ1-2, the V gene TRBV9, with 7 nucleotides matching TRBD1. CDR3 loop: CASSDRSTGTATGLGGYTF. As DNA, the CDR3 is TGTGCCAGCAGCGATCGTTCCACCGGGACAGCGACAGGGCTGGGAGGCTACACCTTC.